This is a list of T cell receptor beta chains from one sample in a study of shared clonotypes between healthy human individuals. TCRdb's table, derived via immunoSEQ multiplex PCR, lists solely in-frame clones and lacks some. Among nearly 1 million clones listed, roughly 72% were seen once. Sample: memory CD4+ T cells sorted from blood. The receptors were sampled from a man between 18 and 35 years old in good health. The CDR3 runs from the conserved cysteine through the conserved F or W. The D gene is left open where the match is weak. Clone size is stated in some rows and not others, as once, few, many or a class when expanded.

v_call	clone_size	j_call	d_call	cdr3_aa	cdr3_nt
TRBV5-1	once	TRBJ1-1	.	CASSPDRTNTEAFF	TGCGCCAGCAGCCCAGACAGGACGAACACTGAAGCTTTCTTT
TRBV6-4	.	TRBJ2-3	TRBD1	CASKGQRHPTDTQYF	TGTGCCAGCAAGGGACAGCGCCATCCCACAGATACGCAGTATTTT
TRBV9	.	TRBJ1-1	.	CASSVDQGANTEAFF	TGTGCCAGCAGCGTAGACCAGGGCGCGAACACTGAAGCTTTCTTT
TRBV6-6	.	TRBJ1-5	TRBD1	CASSRQGATNQPQHF	TGTGCCAGCAGTCGTCAGGGGGCAACAAATCAGCCCCAGCATTTT
TRBV10-2	many	TRBJ1-5	.	CASSEATGAGDNQPQHF	TGCGCCAGCAGTGAGGCTACAGGTGCAGGGGACAATCAGCCCCAGCATTTT
TRBV5-1	.	TRBJ2-3	.	CASSSDPAADTQYF	TGCGCCAGCAGCTCGGACCCGGCGGCAGATACGCAGTATTTT
TRBV28	.	TRBJ2-4	.	CASSPPENIQYF	TGTGCCAGCAGTCCCCCCGAAAACATTCAGTACTTC
TRBV7-2	few	TRBJ2-7	.	CASSSALAKDQYEQYF	TGTGCCAGCAGCTCGGCTCTAGCGAAGGATCAATACGAGCAGTACTTC
TRBV7-9	.	TRBJ1-5	TRBD1	CASSLDGQGGGQPQHF	TGTGCCAGCAGCTTAGACGGACAGGGGGGAGGTCAGCCCCAGCATTTT
TRBV5-6	.	TRBJ1-5	.	CASSLLQEANQPQHF	TGTGCCAGCAGCTTGCTCCAGGAAGCCAATCAGCCCCAGCATTTT
TRBV18	.	TRBJ1-2	.	CASSPSIGTKAYGYTF	TGTGCCAGCTCACCATCTATAGGGACTAAGGCCTATGGCTACACCTTC
TRBV2	.	TRBJ2-3	.	CASSADFLTDTQYF	TGTGCCAGCAGCGCCGATTTCCTCACAGATACGCAGTATTTT
TRBV2	once	TRBJ2-3	TRBD1	CASSLKGQLSTDTQYF	TGTGCCAGCAGTCTTAAGGGACAGCTTAGCACAGATACGCAGTATTTT
TRBV6-1	few	TRBJ1-4	.	CASSDPRTTNEKLFF	TGTGCCAGCAGTGATCCGCGTACAACTAATGAAAAACTGTTTTTT
TRBV5-6	.	TRBJ1-5	.	CASSQYSNQPQHF	TGTGCCAGCAGCCAATATAGCAATCAGCCCCAGCATTTT
TRBV7-9	.	TRBJ2-5	.	CASSLAGGGPAETQYF	TGTGCCAGCAGCTTAGCCGGTGGGGGCCCCGCGGAGACCCAGTACTTC
TRBV5-6	once	TRBJ1-6	.	CASSFYDSRESPLHF	TGTGCCAGCAGCTTTTACGACTCTAGGGAGTCACCCCTCCACTTT
TRBV29-1	.	TRBJ2-6	.	CSVEDGGTARANVLTF	TGCAGCGTTGAAGACGGAGGGACCGCTCGGGCCAACGTCCTGACTTTC
TRBV28	.	TRBJ2-2	.	CASTHNTGELFF	TGTGCCAGCACCCATAACACCGGGGAGCTGTTTTTT
TRBV28	few	TRBJ1-5	.	CASGGDQPQHF	TGTGCCAGCGGGGGCGATCAGCCCCAGCATTTT
TRBV29-1	once	TRBJ2-1	TRBD2	CSVVGLVYNEQFF	TGCAGCGTTGTTGGACTAGTTTACAATGAGCAGTTCTTC
TRBV7-2	once	TRBJ2-2	TRBD2	CASSLYASGISSNTGELFF	TGTGCCAGCAGCTTATATGCTAGCGGGATCTCTTCGAACACCGGGGAGCTGTTTTTT
TRBV9	.	TRBJ2-1	TRBD2	CASSLSRGLAGAAYNEQFF	TGTGCCAGCAGCTTGAGCCGGGGACTAGCGGGGGCGGCCTACAATGAGCAGTTCTTC
TRBV4-2	many	TRBJ2-5	.	CASSQDWSMSETQYF	TGTGCCAGCAGCCAAGATTGGTCGATGTCAGAGACCCAGTACTTC
TRBV19	.	TRBJ2-3	TRBD2	CASSSQRGGPDTQYF	TGTGCCAGTAGTAGCCAGCGGGGGGGCCCAGATACGCAGTATTTT
TRBV5-1	few	TRBJ1-2	.	CASSTGSQGNYGYTF	TGCGCCAGCAGCACCGGGAGCCAGGGTAACTATGGCTACACCTTC
TRBV10-3	.	TRBJ1-2	.	CAIRQPNYGYTF	TGTGCCATCAGGCAGCCTAACTATGGCTACACCTTC
TRBV19	.	TRBJ1-5	.	CAFFPRRDINQPQHF	TGTGCCTTTTTCCCAAGGAGGGATATCAATCAGCCCCAGCATTTT
TRBV5-1	.	TRBJ2-3	TRBD1	CASQRQGGVSTDTQYF	TGCGCCAGCCAAAGACAAGGGGGCGTTAGTACAGATACGCAGTATTTT
TRBV6-5	.	TRBJ2-6	TRBD1	CASSQTGAGANVLTF	TGTGCCAGCAGTCAGACAGGGGCCGGGGCCAACGTCCTGACTTTC
TRBV15	.	TRBJ2-1	TRBD2	CATSRGKRGRYNEQFF	TGTGCCACCAGCAGAGGGAAGCGGGGGCGATACAATGAGCAGTTCTTC
TRBV5-1	.	TRBJ1-4	.	CASRPSVEDEKLFF	TGCGCCAGCAGACCTTCAGTGGAGGATGAAAAACTGTTTTTT
TRBV6-5	.	TRBJ2-4	.	CASSRDRDIQYF	TGTGCCAGCAGTAGAGACAGAGACATTCAGTACTTC
TRBV30	.	TRBJ1-2	.	CAWSESINGARGYTF	TGTGCCTGGAGTGAATCAATAAACGGGGCCCGTGGCTACACCTTC
TRBV5-1	.	TRBJ2-1	TRBD2	CASKRALAGDGEQFF	TGCGCCAGCAAGCGGGCCCTAGCGGGGGACGGTGAGCAGTTCTTC
TRBV15	.	TRBJ2-3	.	CATSRDRHLVSTDTQYF	TGTGCCACCAGCAGAGATCGGCACCTAGTAAGCACAGATACGCAGTATTTT
TRBV5-6	.	TRBJ1-6	.	CASSFRDGNSPLHF	TGTGCCAGCAGCTTCCGGGACGGTAATTCACCCCTCCACTTT
TRBV5-1	once	TRBJ1-2	.	CASSPNTGNLDYGYTF	TGCGCCAGCAGCCCTAATACAGGGAACTTGGATTATGGCTACACCTTC
TRBV2	.	TRBJ2-3	TRBD1	CASSKQGQKADTQYF	TGTGCCAGCAGTAAACAGGGGCAGAAGGCAGATACGCAGTATTTT
TRBV18	once	TRBJ1-1	.	CASSLDLINTEAFF	TGTGCCAGCTCGCTGGATCTAATAAACACTGAAGCTTTCTTT
TRBV6-1	.	TRBJ2-7	TRBD1	CAVLRDRGTSEQYF	TGTGCTGTATTGAGGGACAGGGGAACGAGCGAGCAGTACTTC
TRBV4-3	many	TRBJ1-5	.	CASSRSLWNGEPQHF	TGCGCCAGCAGCCGAAGTTTGTGGAACGGTGAGCCCCAGCATTTT
TRBV20-1	.	TRBJ2-7	.	CSAVDSYEQYF	TGCAGTGCTGTGGACAGTTACGAGCAGTACTTC
TRBV5-4	.	TRBJ1-2	TRBD1	CASSLDRTGGQGYTF	TGTGCCAGCAGCTTGGATAGGACAGGGGGCCAGGGCTACACCTTC
TRBV4-2	.	TRBJ2-7	.	CASSQDGAGIPYF	TGTGCCAGCAGCCAAGATGGTGCAGGGATCCCTTATTTC
TRBV5-6	.	TRBJ1-1	TRBD1	CASSSASGGNTEAFF	TGTGCCAGCAGTTCCGCCTCAGGGGGGAACACTGAAGCTTTCTTT
TRBV19	few	TRBJ2-5	TRBD2	CASSIGTAGAKSETQYF	TGTGCCAGTAGTATAGGTACAGCGGGAGCCAAATCGGAGACCCAGTACTTC
TRBV7-9	few	TRBJ1-4	.	CASSLAIPGANEKLFF	TGTGCCAGCAGCTTGGCTATCCCCGGAGCTAATGAAAAACTGTTTTTT
TRBV5-4	.	TRBJ2-3	.	CASSLVGGGTDTQYF	TGTGCCAGCAGCTTGGTGGGGGGTGGCACAGATACGCAGTATTTT
TRBV10-2	.	TRBJ2-7	TRBD1	CASSGQGMGEQYF	TGCGCCAGCAGTGGACAGGGGATGGGCGAGCAGTACTTC
TRBV21-1	.	TRBJ1-1	.	CASSKAGTGANTEAFF	TGTGCCAGCAGCAAAGCGGGAACAGGGGCGAACACTGAAGCTTTCTTT
TRBV7-2	once	TRBJ2-1	.	CASSLVDEQFF	TGTGCCAGCAGCTTAGTTGATGAGCAGTTCTTC
TRBV5-1	.	TRBJ1-1	.	CASKVDPNTEAFF	TGCGCCAGCAAGGTGGATCCGAACACTGAAGCTTTCTTT
TRBV11-3	.	TRBJ2-1	.	CASSLDFSIHEQFF	TGTGCCAGCAGCTTAGATTTCAGCATCCATGAGCAGTTCTTC
TRBV5-6	.	TRBJ2-1	TRBD1	CASSWTGASYNEQFF	TGTGCCAGCAGCTGGACAGGAGCCTCCTACAATGAGCAGTTCTTC
TRBV19	.	TRBJ1-1	TRBD1	CASSENRGNTEAFF	TGTGCCAGTAGCGAAAACAGGGGGAACACTGAAGCTTTCTTT
TRBV4-2	.	TRBJ2-5	.	CASSQAPGGETQYF	TGTGCCAGCAGCCAAGCACCTGGGGGGGAGACCCAGTACTTC
TRBV7-9	.	TRBJ1-2	.	CASSFSEGGYTF	TGTGCCAGCAGCTTTTCGGAGGGTGGCTACACCTTC
TRBV6-1	.	TRBJ1-5	.	CASSEAGLGERGFGNQPQHF	TGTGCCAGCAGTGAAGCGGGCCTGGGGGAAAGAGGGTTTGGCAATCAGCCCCAGCATTTT
TRBV6-1	.	TRBJ1-2	.	CASSEPENYGYTF	TGTGCCAGCAGTGAGCCGGAAAACTATGGCTACACCTTC